These 21 T cell receptor beta chains came from one sample sequenced in a study of graft-versus-host responses after intestinal transplantation (dated by TCRdb to the early 2020s). No antigen is known for these receptors. Reading the label with the study, this specimen's time point is: cells obtained before transplantation from donor or recipient. Library creation used the immunoSEQ multiplex PCR assay. As stored in TCRdb, this immuneACCESS dataset retains in-frame rearrangements with V and J assigned. A fraction of the clones does not appear; measured against another copy, unresolved V genes explain less than half of the discrepancy, and the remainder lacks a known reason. The sample includes around 97,000 clones, with about nine tenths observed a single time. The ten largest clones take up under 0.2% of the sample. This material consisted of unstimulated CD4+ T cells sorted from spleen or lymph node cells, taken before transplant. The receptor source for this set is a human donor who was the organ donor for an intestinal transplant.

The CDR3 sequence: CASSPRGGYTF. CDR3 sequence (DNA): TGTGCCTCTTCGCCACGGGGTGGCTACACCTTC. The chain uses TRBV30 and TRBJ1-2; D is unclear. The germline gives CDR1 GTSNPN, CDR2 SVGIG (reference sequence). V lost 7 bases, J lost 7 bases, and 13 bases lay in between. There are 11 residues in the CDR3.

This clone showed up just a few times. The rearrangement links TRBV14 to TRBJ1-1, with D hard to call. Trimming left V 1 base short and J 5 bases short, with 8 bases between. The germline CDR1 and CDR2 sequences are SGHDN and FVKESK. The CDR3 is 13 amino acids. The CDR3 region is CASSQVMRTEAFF. In DNA, the CDR3 is TGTGCCAGCAGCCAAGTCATGAGAACTGAAGCTTTCTTT.

This chain links TRBV7-3 with TRBJ1-1, with D possibly being TRBD1 (6 bases). This CDR3 contains 14 residues. CDR1 is SGHTA and CDR2 is FQGTGA in the germline V gene. Trimming removed 5 bases at V and 4 bases at J, with 14 bases between. In DNA form, the CDR3 reads TGTGCCAGCAGCCTGACAACAGGGATCACTGAAGCTTTCTTT. It yields the protein CASSLTTGITEAFF.

The chain joins TRBV7-2 to TRBJ2-6, with 8 nucleotides matching TRBD1. CDR1 SGHTA and CDR2 FQGNSA come from the germline V gene. CDR3 size: 18 residues. V lost 5 bases and J lost 0; bases outside the gene matches: 9. In nucleotides, the CDR3 is TGTGCCAGCAGCGTCAGGACAGGGCTGAGCTCTGGGGCCAACGTCCTGACTTTC. It translates to CASSVRTGLSSGANVLTF.

The CDR3 is CASSPGDREGDTEAFF. The CDR3 DNA follows: TGTGCCAGCAGCCCTGGGGACAGGGAGGGGGACACTGAAGCTTTCTTT. The chain combines TRBV4-2 with TRBJ1-1; 9 bases fit TRBD1. The ends lost 4 bases at V and 3 bases at J; junction bases unmatched: 9. Germline V gene data show CDR1 as LGHNA and CDR2 as YNFKEQ. The CDR3 loop spans 16 amino acids.

The CDR3 nucleotides are TGCGCCAGCAGCCAAGCCGGGGGGCGAAGTAATTCACCCCTCCACTTT. This sequence encodes CASSQAGGRSNSPLHF. The V gene is TRBV4-3, the J gene TRBJ1-6; perhaps TRBD1 as D (6 bases). Between the trimmed V and J ends, which lost 1 base and 6 bases, there was a span of 13 bases. CDR1 is LGHNA, CDR2 YSLEER, per germline. This CDR3 has 16 amino acids.

This chain joins TRBV11-2 and TRBJ2-5; the D is unclear. Germline CDR1 is SGHAT and CDR2 is FQNNGV. The CDR3 is made up of 16 amino acids. Trimming shortened V by 2 bases and J by 0 bases, and 13 bases separated the two germline ends. CDR3 protein: CASSLNSFLYQETQYF. The CDR3 DNA sequence: TGTGCCAGCAGCTTAAACTCGTTCCTATACCAAGAGACCCAGTACTTC.

CDR3 in amino acids: CASSSRGGTRGSYNEQFF. The CDR3, as DNA: TGTGCCAGCAGCTCCCGGGGGGGGACTAGGGGCTCCTACAATGAGCAGTTCTTC. The gene calls are TRBV13 and TRBJ2-1, with TRBD2 matching 8 bases. In germline, CDR1 is PRHDT, CDR2 FYEKMQ (reference sequence). The V segment lost 4 bases and the J segment 0 bases; nucleotides outside the gene matches: 11. The CDR3 has 18 amino acids.

Only one count was recorded for this clone. The chain is built from TRBV28 and TRBJ2-7; 9 nucleotides align to TRBD1. CDR3 length: 14 amino acids. The V and J ends lost 3 bases and 5 bases, in that order; junction bases with no gene match: 5. CDR1 and CDR2 from the germline V gene are MDHEN and SYDVKM. Written as DNA, the CDR3 is TGTGCCAGCAGTTTGACAGGGGGATTCAACGAGCAGTACTTC. Its protein is CASSLTGGFNEQYF.

The V gene is TRBV19, the J gene TRBJ2-4, with 9 bases matching TRBD1. The J segment lost 7 bases and the V segment lost 3 bases, leaving 10 bases of the junction unmatched. Germline V gene data show CDR1 as LNHDA and CDR2 as SQIVND (reference sequence). This CDR3 has 16 amino acids. The CDR3 region is CASSIQGGTGSNIQYF. CDR3 DNA sequence: TGTGCCAGTAGTATTCAGGGTGGGACAGGGTCGAACATTCAGTACTTC.

CDR3 residues: CASSQGHSPNTGELFF. The CDR3, as DNA: TGCGCCAGCAGCCAAGGCCACAGCCCGAACACCGGGGAGCTGTTTTTT. The chain recombines TRBV4-1 with TRBJ2-2, with D uncertain. Germline CDR1 reads MGHRA; CDR2 reads YSYEKL. V shed 1 base and J shed 0 bases, with 9 bases lying between them. The CDR3 extends over 16 amino acids.

The chain employs TRBV4-3 and TRBJ1-1; 8 bases are shared with TRBD1. Germline V gene sequence: CDR1 LGHNA, CDR2 YSLEER. This CDR3 is 14 amino acids long. Losses at the gene ends were 8 bases for V and 0 bases for J; bases not matched to a gene: 5. The DNA for the CDR3 is TGCGCCAGCGGAGACAGGGGTTTGAACACTGAAGCTTTCTTT. Its protein is CASGDRGLNTEAFF.

This rearrangement joins TRBV6-1 to TRBJ1-6; TRBD1 matches at 8 bases. This CDR3 contains 17 residues. Germline loops: CDR1 MNHNS, CDR2 SASEGT. The ends lost 0 bases at V and 3 bases at J; junction bases unmatched: 4. CDR3 nucleotides: TGTGCCAGCAGTGAAGCGTCTACAGGGGGCTATAATTCACCCCTCCACTTT. Translation gives CASSEASTGGYNSPLHF.

The genes are TRBV11-1 and TRBJ2-3; D is undetermined. Germline loops: CDR1 SGHAT, CDR2 FQDESV (reference sequence). The V and J ends lost 2 bases and 2 bases respectively, with 8 bases between them. This CDR3 region has 14 residues. The DNA of the CDR3 is TGTGCCAGCAGCTTAACACCAACCACAGATACGCAGTATTTT. It translates to CASSLTPTTDTQYF. The complete variable domain, with remaining parts taken from reference TRBV11-1 and TRBJ2-3, reads EAEVAQSPRYKITEKSQAVAFWCDPISGHATLYWYRQILGQGPELLVQFQDESVVDDSQLPKDRFSAERLKGVDSTLKIQPAELGDSAMYLCASSLTPTTDTQYFGPGTRLTVL.

The rearrangement links TRBV5-6 to TRBJ2-7; D not certain. CDR1 and CDR2 from the germline V gene are SGHDT and YYEEEE. This CDR3 region has 14 residues. Trimming shortened V by 6 bases and J by 0 bases, and 13 bases separated the two germline ends. The CDR3 is CASMKDVSSYEQYF. Here the CDR3 DNA reads TGTGCCAGCATGAAAGATGTGAGCTCCTACGAGCAGTACTTC.

The V call is TRBV11-2, the J call TRBJ1-2; D ambiguous. With 7 bases removed from V and 4 bases from J, the gap between germline ends came to 13 bases. Germline V lookup: CDR1 SGHAT, CDR2 FQNNGV. The CDR3 contains 13 residues. Here the CDR3 DNA reads TGTGCCAGCAACCCCGGGAGTGGCTATGGCTACACCTTC. This translates into CASNPGSGYGYTF.

This sequence joins TRBV5-1 and TRBJ2-3, with 16 nucleotides matching TRBD2. Per germline, CDR1 SGHRS and CDR2 YFSETQ. The CDR3 covers 18 residues. V dropped 4 bases and J dropped 2; count of bases not matched to a gene: 7. CDR3 sequence: CASSPGLAGGYITDTQYF. The CDR3 DNA reads TGCGCCAGCAGCCCGGGACTAGCGGGGGGGTACATCACAGATACGCAGTATTTT.

V usage is TRBV7-3 and J usage is TRBJ1-1; 7 nucleotides match TRBD1. Germline loops: CDR1 SGHTA, CDR2 FQGTGA. V lost 1 base, J lost 10 bases, and 6 bases stayed unmatched. The CDR3 spans 13 residues. CDR3 residues: CASSLMQGDVAFF. The DNA for the CDR3 is TGTGCCAGCAGCTTAATGCAGGGGGATGTAGCTTTCTTT. Full variable domain (rest looked up from reference TRBV7-3 and TRBJ1-1): GAGVSQTPSNKVTEKGKYVELRCDPISGHTALYWYRQSLGQGPEFLIYFQGTGAADDSGLPNDRFFAVRPEGSVSTLKIQRTERGDSAVYLCASSLMQGDVAFFGQGTRLTVV.

The chain has TRBV4-3 and TRBJ2-2; D ambiguous. Germline values: CDR1 LGHNA, CDR2 YSLEER. V was trimmed by 4 bases and J by 8 bases, leaving 8 bases between them. This CDR3 comprises 12 residues. CDR3 in amino acids: CASSPRSGELFF. CDR3 DNA sequence: TGCGCCAGCAGCCCCAGGTCGGGGGAGCTGTTTTTT.

The CDR3 bases are TGTGCCAGCTCCGGACAGGGAACCAAGGAGGGCACTGAAGCTTTCTTT. It translates to CASSGQGTKEGTEAFF. The chain joins TRBV28 to TRBJ1-1; 8 bases fit TRBD1. CDR3 size: 16 residues. V gave up 8 bases and J gave up 4 bases; unmatched junction bases: 15. CDR1 is MDHEN, CDR2 SYDVKM, per germline.

The V call is TRBV30, the J call TRBJ2-6; weak D call: TRBD1 (5 bases). Germline assignment: CDR1 GTSNPN and CDR2 SVGIG (reference sequence). V gave up 4 bases and J gave up 0 bases, with 16 bases separating them. This CDR3 has 17 amino acids. The CDR3 region has the DNA TGTGCCTGGAAGGATCTAACAGGTCTCTCTGGGGCCAACGTCCTGACTTTC. It specifies CAWKDLTGLSGANVLTF.